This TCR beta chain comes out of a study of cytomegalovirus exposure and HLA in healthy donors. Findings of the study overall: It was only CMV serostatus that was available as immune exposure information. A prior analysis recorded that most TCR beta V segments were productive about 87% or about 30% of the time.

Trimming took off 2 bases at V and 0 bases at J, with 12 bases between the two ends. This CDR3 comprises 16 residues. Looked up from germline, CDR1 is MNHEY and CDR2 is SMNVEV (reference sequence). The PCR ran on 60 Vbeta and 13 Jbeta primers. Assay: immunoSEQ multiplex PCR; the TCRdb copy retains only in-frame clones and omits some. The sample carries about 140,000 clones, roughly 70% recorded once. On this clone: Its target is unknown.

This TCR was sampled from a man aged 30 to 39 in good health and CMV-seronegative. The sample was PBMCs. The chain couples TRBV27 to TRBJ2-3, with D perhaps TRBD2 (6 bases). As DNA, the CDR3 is TGTGCCAGCAGTTTAGAGGGCGGGACCAGCACAGATACGCAGTATTTT. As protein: CASSLEGGTSTDTQYF.